Each of the 12 T cell receptor beta chains below was sequenced from the same sample in a study of siplizumab effects on memory and regulatory T cells. Assay: immunoSEQ multiplex PCR; the TCRdb copy retains only in-frame clones and omits some. Among around 86,000 clones, around 94% were seen once, and the ten largest hold 0.3%. The sample comprised non-Treg CD4+ T cells sorted from blood. These receptors were obtained from a human donor in good health.

The chain couples TRBV5-1 to TRBJ1-3; D may be TRBD1 (5 bases). Germline CDR1 is SGHRS and CDR2 is YFSETQ. CDR3 length: 14 residues. V dropped 0 bases and J dropped 1 base, with 5 bases sitting between them. The CDR3, as DNA: TGCGCCAGCAGCTTGGCAGGGTCTGGAAACACCATATATTTT. Translating it yields CASSLAGSGNTIYF.

The genes are TRBV6-1 and TRBJ2-3; 12 nucleotides match TRBD2. The CDR3 is 15 amino acids. J lost 6 bases, V lost 6 bases, and 7 bases had no gene match. Per germline, CDR1 MNHNS and CDR2 SASEGT. This CDR3 reads CASRRLAGVIDTQYF. The CDR3 nucleotides read TGTGCCAGCAGGCGACTAGCGGGAGTTATCGATACGCAGTATTTT.

The chain employs TRBV2 and TRBJ1-6, with D tentatively TRBD1 (6 bases). V was trimmed by 6 bases and J by 6 bases, leaving 15 bases between them. This CDR3 comprises 15 residues. The germline V gene has CDR1 SNHLY and CDR2 FYNNEI. CDR3 in amino acids: CASRINGQSNSPLHF. The CDR3 DNA is TGTGCCAGCAGGATTAACGGACAGTCTAATTCACCCCTCCACTTT.

The chain has TRBV27 and TRBJ1-1; D is uncertain. The length of the CDR3 is 14 residues. Trimming pared 0 bases from V and 0 bases from J, leaving 5 bases between. Germline CDR1 is MNHEY and CDR2 is SMNVEV (reference sequence). In nucleotides, the CDR3 is TGTGCCAGCAGTTTATCCTCAGTGAACACTGAAGCTTTCTTT. Its protein is CASSLSSVNTEAFF.

This clone has a handful of counts. The J gene is TRBJ1-1, the V gene TRBV9, with 7 nucleotides matching TRBD1. This CDR3 contains 14 residues. The V and J ends lost 4 bases and 3 bases, in that order; junction bases with no gene match: 6. The germline gives CDR1 SGDLS, CDR2 YYNGEE. The CDR3 loop reads CASSTTGSHTEAFF. The CDR3 bases are TGTGCCAGCAGCACGACAGGGTCCCACACTGAAGCTTTCTTT.

This sequence joins TRBV11-3 and TRBJ2-7, with 10 bases fitting TRBD2. V lost 5 bases to trimming and J lost 5 bases; unmatched junction nucleotides: 12. Germline V CDR1 and CDR2: SGHNT, YENEEA. This CDR3 has 16 amino acids. The CDR3 nucleotides read TGTGCCAGCAGCAGCCCACTAGCGGGAAGATCCCACGAGCAGTACTTC. This encodes CASSSPLAGRSHEQYF.

The chain couples TRBV5-1 to TRBJ1-1; D remains unclear. Germline V gives CDR1 SGHRS, CDR2 YFSETQ. This CDR3 is 15 amino acids long. V was cut by 9 bases and J by 3 bases, with 21 bases left in between. The CDR3 sequence: CATRTLNHGDTEAFF. The CDR3 nucleotides read TGCGCCACCAGGACGCTTAATCACGGCGACACTGAAGCTTTCTTT.

The chain couples TRBV15 to TRBJ2-5, with D perhaps TRBD1 or TRBD2 (6 bases each). CDR1 and CDR2 (germline): LNHNV, YYDKDF (reference sequence). This CDR3 contains 14 residues. Trimming cost V 5 bases and J 5 bases, with 15 bases left between them. The CDR3 nucleotides read TGTGCCACCAGCGGGGGGCAGGGTGGGGAGACCCAGTACTTC. Translated: CATSGGQGGETQYF.

This rearrangement joins TRBV6-6 to TRBJ2-5; D is ambiguous. The end of the DNA is better explained by TRBJ2-7, so the J call may be wrong. The CDR3 spans 16 residues. Germline loops: CDR1 MNHNY, CDR2 SVGAGI (reference sequence). CDR3 coding DNA: TGTGCCAGCAGAGACGCCCCGATTGGTGGGTCCTACGAGCAGTACTTC. This sequence encodes CASRDAPIGGSYEQYF.

The chain uses TRBV18 and TRBJ1-3; tentative D call: TRBD1 (5 bases). V was clipped by 6 bases and J by 4 bases, with 16 bases between them. The CDR3 runs 15 residues. In germline, CDR1 is KGHSH, CDR2 LQKENI. For the CDR3, the DNA is TGTGCCAGCTCCCTCGGGGCCGGAGGAGGAAACACCATATATTTT. This encodes CASSLGAGGGNTIYF.

The chain recombines TRBV6-5 with TRBJ1-6; D call uncertain. Germline V CDR1 and CDR2: MNHEY, SVGAGI. The CDR3 spans 15 residues. V lost 0 bases, J lost 7 bases, and 10 bases lay in between. The CDR3 is CASSYSDPRNSPLHF. In DNA, the CDR3 is TGTGCCAGCAGTTACTCGGACCCGAGGAATTCACCCCTCCACTTT.

The rearrangement uses TRBV14 and TRBJ2-7; D gene uncertain. The CDR3 is 11 residues long. V was pared by 1 base and J by 3 bases, with 1 base between. Per germline, CDR1 SGHDN and CDR2 FVKESK. This chain's CDR3 is CASSQGYEQYF. The DNA of the CDR3 is TGTGCCAGCAGCCAAGGCTACGAGCAGTACTTC.